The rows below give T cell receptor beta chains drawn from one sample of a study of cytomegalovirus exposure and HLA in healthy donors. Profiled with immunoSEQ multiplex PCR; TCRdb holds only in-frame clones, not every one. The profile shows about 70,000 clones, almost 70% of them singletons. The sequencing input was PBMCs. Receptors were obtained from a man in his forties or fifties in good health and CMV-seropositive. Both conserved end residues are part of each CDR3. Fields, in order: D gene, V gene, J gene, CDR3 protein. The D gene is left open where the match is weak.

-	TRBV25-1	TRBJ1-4	CASSETSATNEKLFF
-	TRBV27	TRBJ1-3	CASSLSQGAGNTIYF
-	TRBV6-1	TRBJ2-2	CASSEATLWAGPGELFF
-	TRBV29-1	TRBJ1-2	CSVSGGWTNYGYTF
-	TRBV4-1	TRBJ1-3	CASSQETVFSGNTIYF
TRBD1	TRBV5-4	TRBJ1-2	CASSWGDSLYGYTF
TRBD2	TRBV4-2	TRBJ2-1	CASSPGLADHNEQFF
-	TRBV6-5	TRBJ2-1	CASRTDTRPYNEQFF
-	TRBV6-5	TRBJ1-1	CASRTSLWGNTEAFF
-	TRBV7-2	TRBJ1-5	CASSPRGGAYSNQPQHF
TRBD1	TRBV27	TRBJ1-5	CASSSTGEGQPQHF
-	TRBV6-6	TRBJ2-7	CASSWSQRRDEQYF
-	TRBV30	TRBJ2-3	CAWSEGPGQYF
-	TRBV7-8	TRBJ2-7	CASSQPGGGAHEQYF
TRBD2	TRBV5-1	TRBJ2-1	CASSLSSGVNNEQFF
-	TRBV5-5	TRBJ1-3	CASSWGPDRRLHSGNTIYF
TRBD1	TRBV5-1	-	CASSSGQGAHEQYF
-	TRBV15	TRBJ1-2	CATSRDPAPSGYTF
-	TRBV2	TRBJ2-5	CASSEGAPGETQYF
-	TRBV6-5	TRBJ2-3	CASSTLDSSTDTQYF
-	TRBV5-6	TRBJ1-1	CASSLQEQGGGAFF
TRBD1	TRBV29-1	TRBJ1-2	CSVEGHRGQGYTF
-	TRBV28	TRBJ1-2	CASSLGGAGNYGYTF
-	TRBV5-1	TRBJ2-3	CASSTRGWFTDTQYF
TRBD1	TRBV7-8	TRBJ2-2	CASIAGTGGIRELFF
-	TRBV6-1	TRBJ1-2	CASSFKAGSYGYTF
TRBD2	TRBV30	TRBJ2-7	CAWSVGGLAGERGYF
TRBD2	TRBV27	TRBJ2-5	CASSFGAGGRRAQETQYF
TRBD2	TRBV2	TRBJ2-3	CASKSGARVDTQYF
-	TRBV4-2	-	CASSQVGGSQTPYEQYF
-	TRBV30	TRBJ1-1	CAWSIVQGTVTEAFF
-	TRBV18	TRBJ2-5	CASSGGGVGQETQYF
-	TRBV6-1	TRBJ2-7	CASSRAGGEQYF
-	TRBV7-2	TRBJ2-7	CASSTSSYEQYF
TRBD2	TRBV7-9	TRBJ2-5	CASSLNGGSGETQYF
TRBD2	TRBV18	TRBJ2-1	CASSLGTSVNNEQFF
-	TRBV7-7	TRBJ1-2	CAERRGPF
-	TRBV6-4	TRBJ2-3	CASSDRAGSTDTQYF
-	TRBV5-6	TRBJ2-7	CASSLGLLSQEQYF
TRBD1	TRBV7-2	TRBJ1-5	CASSAEGQGTFRPQHF
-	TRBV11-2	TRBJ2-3	CASSFWGDSTDTQYF